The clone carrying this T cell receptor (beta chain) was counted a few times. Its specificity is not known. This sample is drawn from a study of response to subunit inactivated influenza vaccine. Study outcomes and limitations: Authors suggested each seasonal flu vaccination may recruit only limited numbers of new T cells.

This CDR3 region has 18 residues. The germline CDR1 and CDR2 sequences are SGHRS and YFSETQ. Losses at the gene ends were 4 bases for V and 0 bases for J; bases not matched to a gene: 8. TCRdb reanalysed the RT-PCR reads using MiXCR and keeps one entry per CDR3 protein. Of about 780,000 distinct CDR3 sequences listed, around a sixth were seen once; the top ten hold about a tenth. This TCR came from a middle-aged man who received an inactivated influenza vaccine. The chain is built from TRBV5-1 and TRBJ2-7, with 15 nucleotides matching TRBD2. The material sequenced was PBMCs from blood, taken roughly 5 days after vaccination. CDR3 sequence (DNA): TGCGCCAGCAGCGCTGGGACTAGCGGGGGGCCCAACTCCTACGAGCAGTACTTC. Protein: CASSAGTSGGPNSYEQYF.